A selection of T cell receptor beta chains follows, all from one sample in a study of blood T cells in healthy people across ages. One entry per CDR3 protein, called by TCRdb with MiXCR from the 5' RACE reads. In the table there are some 800,000 distinct CDR3 sequences, roughly 25% of which are singletons. Separately, the same data were catalogued under a study of T cells of mothers and their children.

Specimen: blood. The receptors stem from a boy between 10 and 17 years old in good health. The CDR3 runs from the conserved cysteine through the conserved F or W. A D gene is named only where the DNA matches it firmly. Rows may omit the clone size; those that give it use once, few, many or a size class.

size,D,V,J,DNA,CDR3
few,TRBD1,TRBV13,TRBJ2-2,TGTGCCAGCAGCTTAATGCAGGGGGCTGCCACCGGGGAGCTGTTTTTT,CASSLMQGAATGELFF
.,TRBD2,TRBV7-9,TRBJ2-3,TGTGCCAGCAGCTCCCCGGGACTAGGGTACGATACGCAGTATTTT,CASSSPGLGYDTQYF
few,.,TRBV29-1,TRBJ2-1,TGCAGCGCCAAAGGGGGGAGCTCCTACAATGAGCAGTTCTTC,CSAKGGSSYNEQFF
few,.,TRBV4-1,TRBJ2-5,TGCGCCAGCAGCCCTCTAGTGGTAAGAGAGACCCAGTACTTC,CASSPLVVRETQYF
.,TRBD1,TRBV18,TRBJ2-7,TGTGCCAGCTCACCGGCGAGGGACAGGGGAGACGGGCAGTACTTC,CASSPARDRGDGQYF
.,.,TRBV6-6,TRBJ2-5,TGTGCCAGCAGTTACTCTCCTAGAGGGGAGACCCAGTACTTC,CASSYSPRGETQYF
few,.,TRBV28,TRBJ2-3,TGTGCCAGCAGTACCTTTGTCGGGGGAGTCTCTAGCACAGATACGCAGTATTTT,CASSTFVGGVSSTDTQYF
few,.,TRBV6-6,TRBJ1-2,TGTGCCAGCAGTAGCCGTTTAGGGATGGGCTACACCTTC,CASSSRLGMGYTF
.,.,TRBV5-1,TRBJ2-1,TGCGCCAGCAGCGGGGGACCCCGCAATGAGCAGTTCTTC,CASSGGPRNEQFF
few,.,TRBV5-6,TRBJ2-5,TGTGCCAGCAGCTTGGAGGGAATGTACGGTGAGACCCAGTACTTC,CASSLEGMYGETQYF
few,.,TRBV7-9,TRBJ1-1,TGTGCCAGCAGCTCTCACACTGAGACTGAAGCTTTCTTT,CASSSHTETEAFF
few,TRBD1,TRBV9,TRBJ2-1,TGTGCCAGCAGCCATAATATAAGACAGGGAATCAACAATGAGCAGTTCTTC,CASSHNIRQGINNEQFF
.,TRBD2,TRBV7-9,TRBJ2-1,TGTGCCAGCAGCCCGGGTGTACTTAGCGGGAGCGCCTACAATGAGCAGTTCTTC,CASSPGVLSGSAYNEQFF
.,.,TRBV3-1,TRBJ1-1,TGTGCCAGCGGCCTCCTCACTGAAGCTTTCTTT,CASGLLTEAFF
few,.,TRBV7-9,TRBJ2-2,TGTGCCAGCAGCCTACGGGAGAATGCCGGGGAGCTGTTTTTT,CASSLRENAGELFF
.,.,TRBV9,TRBJ1-2,TGTGCCAGCAGCTCTTCGGACGGATTAGCTAACTATGGCTACACCTTC,CASSSSDGLANYGYTF